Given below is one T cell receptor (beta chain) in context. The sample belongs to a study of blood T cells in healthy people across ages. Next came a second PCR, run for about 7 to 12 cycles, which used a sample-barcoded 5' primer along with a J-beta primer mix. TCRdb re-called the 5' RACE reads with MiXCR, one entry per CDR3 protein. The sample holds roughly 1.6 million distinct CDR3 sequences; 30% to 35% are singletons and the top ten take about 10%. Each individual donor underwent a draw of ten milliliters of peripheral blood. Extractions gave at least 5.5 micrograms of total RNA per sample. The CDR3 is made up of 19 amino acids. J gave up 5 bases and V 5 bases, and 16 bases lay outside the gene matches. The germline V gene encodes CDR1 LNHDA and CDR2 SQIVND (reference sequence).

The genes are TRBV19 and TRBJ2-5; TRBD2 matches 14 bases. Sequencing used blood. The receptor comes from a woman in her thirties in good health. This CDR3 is CASSPPLAGLAGVVETQYF. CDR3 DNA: TGTGCCAGTAGTCCGCCACTTGCGGGACTAGCGGGGGTGGTGGAGACCCAGTACTTC.